This T cell receptor gamma chain appears in the sequencing data of a study of gamma-delta chains in newborns, infants, children. The overall study: Microbial exposure reportedly drives polyclonal innate γδ T cell expansion after birth.

The count of this clone is one. CDR3 length: 18 residues. Germline CDR1 is GITISATS and CDR2 is ISYDGTV (reference sequence). TCRdb reprocessed the reads using CATT. The sample contains hundreds of gamma-chain clones, roughly 84% of which appear only once. This clonotype was sampled from a child who was a newborn, infant or young child, either healthy, febrile or measles-vaccinated (not recorded which). This table probably holds off-target reads from a library built for another chain. Sequenced here: blood, sampled at baseline. No J gene was assigned, while the V gene was called as TRGV9. The CDR3 sequence: CACDPLLGAPVNEAQLFF. CDR3 nucleotide sequence: TGTGCCTGTGACCCCTTACTGGGGGCCCCGGTTAATGAAGCACAACTCTTCTTT.